One sample yielded the 24 T cell receptor beta chains listed below, sequenced in a study of control samples from healthy donors and cancer patients. Sequencing used immunoSEQ multiplex PCR; TCRdb keeps in-frame clones, though not all of them. This sample has under 200,000 clones; about 94% occur once, and the top ten carry roughly 8.4%. Sequenced material: blood. The receptors shown here come from a woman aged 40 to 55 in good health.

The rearrangement uses TRBV29-1 and TRBJ1-4, with a weak D call TRBD1 (6 bases). The germline gives CDR1 SQVTM, CDR2 ANQGSEA. Trimming pared 1 base from V and 3 bases from J, leaving 12 bases between. The CDR3 totals 15 residues. CDR3 nucleotides: TGCAGCGTTGAAGTCGGGGGGGCTTCTAATGAAAAACTGTTTTTT. Residues: CSVEVGGASNEKLFF. The variable domain in full, completed from reference TRBV29-1 and TRBJ1-4, reads SAVISQKPSRDICQRGTSLTIQCQVDSQVTMMFWYRQQPGQSLTLIATANQGSEATYESGFVIDKFPISRPNLTFSTLTVSNMSPEDSSIYLCSVEVGGASNEKLFFGSGTQLSVL.

The count of this clone is one. The V and J genes are TRBV13 and TRBJ2-3; TRBD2 is a possible D gene (5 bases). This CDR3 spans 16 amino acids. Germline CDR1 and CDR2: PRHDT and FYEKMQ (reference sequence). V shed 4 bases and J shed 1 base, with 15 bases lying between them. Here the CDR3 reads CASSSLTSYGTDTQYF. The CDR3 DNA reads TGTGCCAGCAGCTCCTTAACTAGTTATGGCACAGATACGCAGTATTTT.

The chain links TRBV9 to TRBJ1-3; maybe TRBD1 (6 bases). CDR1 SGDLS and CDR2 YYNGEE come from the germline V gene. The CDR3 contains 15 residues. V was shortened by 4 bases and J by 0 bases, with 11 bases between the two germline ends. CDR3 residues: CASSRGGTSGNTIYF. In DNA, the CDR3 is TGTGCCAGCAGCCGGGGGGGCACCTCTGGAAACACCATATATTTT.

The chain recombines TRBV9 with TRBJ1-1, with D hard to call. The V gene's germline CDR1 is SGDLS and CDR2 YYNGEE. With 5 bases removed from V and 5 bases from J, the gap between germline ends came to 13 bases. The CDR3 contains 13 residues. CDR3 region: CASRGSLGTEAFF. The CDR3 DNA sequence: TGTGCCAGCAGAGGGAGCTTGGGAACTGAAGCTTTCTTT.

This clone has just one count. V is TRBV5-8 and J is TRBJ1-1, with TRBD1 matching 7 bases. Trimming cost V 2 bases and J 0 bases; bases outside gene matches: 4. The germline gives CDR1 SGHTS, CDR2 YDEGEE. The CDR3 totals 15 residues. CDR3 coding DNA: TGTGCCAGCAGCTTATCCGGGACAGTGAACACTGAAGCTTTCTTT. This sequence encodes CASSLSGTVNTEAFF.

The chain joins TRBV18 to TRBJ1-2, with 9 bases matching TRBD1. The CDR3 length is 14 residues. V shed 6 bases, J shed 3 bases, and the junction held 5 bases outside the gene matches. Germline loops: CDR1 KGHSH, CDR2 LQKENI. The DNA for the CDR3 is TGTGCCAGCTCTCTCCGGGACAGGGACTATGGCTACACCTTC. It codes for CASSLRDRDYGYTF.

This chain connects TRBV7-2 to TRBJ2-1; 13 bases match TRBD2. The CDR3 covers 16 residues. V lost 5 bases and J lost 4; bases outside the gene matches: 5. CDR1 SGHTA and CDR2 FQGNSA come from the germline V gene. Here the CDR3 DNA reads TGTGCCAGCAGCCCACGGACTAGCGGGGGATACAATGAGCAGTTCTTC. Protein product: CASSPRTSGGYNEQFF. The full variable domain, in which reference TRBV7-2 and TRBJ2-1 provide the parts outside the CDR3, is GAGVSQSPSNKVTEKGKDVELRCDPISGHTALYWYRQSLGQGLEFLIYFQGNSAPDKSGLPSDRFSAERTGGSVSTLTIQRTQQEDSAVYLCASSPRTSGGYNEQFFGPGTRLTVL.

This chain joins TRBV6-5 and TRBJ2-7, with TRBD2 as a possible D gene (6 bases). Trimming stripped 4 bases from V and 3 bases from J, with 13 bases between. The CDR3 has 14 residues. Germline values: CDR1 MNHEY, CDR2 SVGAGI. CDR3 sequence reads: CASSFSGSIYEQYF. The CDR3 DNA reads TGTGCCAGCAGTTTCTCCGGGAGTATCTACGAGCAGTACTTC.

The V and J genes are TRBV12-5 and TRBJ1-6; D call uncertain. The germline gives CDR1 LGHNT, CDR2 FRNRAP. The CDR3 extends over 15 amino acids. V dropped 2 bases and J dropped 5 bases, with 10 bases sitting between them. The CDR3 DNA sequence: TGTGCTAGTGGTTTGTTCCGGAAGGATAATTCACCCCTCCACTTT. It is translated as CASGLFRKDNSPLHF.

The V gene is TRBV7-2, the J gene TRBJ2-3, with 7 bases lining up with TRBD2. The CDR3 loop spans 16 amino acids. Per germline, CDR1 SGHTA and CDR2 FQGNSA. Germline trimming cut 7 bases from V and 5 bases from J; bases unmatched to any gene: 15. The CDR3 region has the DNA TGTGCCAGCAACCGACTCCCCGGGAGGCGGAGAGATACGCAGTATTTT. It encodes CASNRLPGRRRDTQYF.

The chain couples TRBV11-2 to TRBJ2-2, with 10 bases matching TRBD2. This CDR3 is built from 16 residues. After removal of 7 bases from V and 4 bases from J, the junction contained 9 bases not matched to a gene. CDR1 is SGHAT, CDR2 FQNNGV, per germline. DNA of the CDR3: TGTGCCAGCACCCCCGGACTAGCGGTCAGCACCGGGGAGCTGTTTTTT. It encodes CASTPGLAVSTGELFF.

CDR3: CASSQAGSGGYNEQFF. As DNA, the CDR3 is TGTGCCAGCAGCCAAGCGGGTAGCGGGGGATACAATGAGCAGTTCTTC. The chain has TRBV7-3 and TRBJ2-1, with 9 bases lining up with TRBD2. Trimming cost V 5 bases and J 4 bases; bases outside gene matches: 9. The CDR3 contains 16 residues. The V gene's germline CDR1 is SGHTA and CDR2 FQGTGA.

This rearrangement joins TRBV18 to TRBJ1-2; the D is unclear. The germline V gene encodes CDR1 KGHSH and CDR2 LQKENI. This CDR3 has 14 amino acids. V dropped 3 bases and J dropped 5 bases, with 13 bases sitting between them. The CDR3 region has the DNA TGTGCCAGCTCACCTTCCGGTCCCACGTATGGCTACACCTTC. Its protein product is CASSPSGPTYGYTF.

The genes are TRBV6-5 and TRBJ2-2; weak D call: TRBD2 (6 bases). In germline, CDR1 is MNHEY, CDR2 SVGAGI. The CDR3 is 13 residues long. Trimming took 6 bases from V and 4 from J, leaving 9 bases between them. CDR3 nucleotides: TGTGCCAGCAGGGTCGGGGGCACCGGGGAGCTGTTTTTT. Its protein product is CASRVGGTGELFF.

The chain has TRBV5-6 and TRBJ2-1; D not certain. This CDR3 contains 11 residues. Germline V gene sequence: CDR1 SGHDT, CDR2 YYEEEE. V was clipped by 4 bases and J by 7 bases, with 6 bases between them. The CDR3 sequence is CASSVGNEQFF. Here the CDR3 DNA reads TGTGCCAGCAGCGTCGGGAATGAGCAGTTCTTC.

The sample holds one count of this clone. This rearrangement joins TRBV9 to TRBJ1-5; D is undetermined. Between the trimmed V and J ends, which lost 3 bases and 0 bases, there was a span of 10 bases. From germline, CDR1 is SGDLS and CDR2 YYNGEE. CDR3 length equals 15 residues. DNA for the CDR3: TGTGCCAGCAGCGCAGAGGGCTTTAGCAATCAGCCCCAGCATTTT. It codes for CASSAEGFSNQPQHF. Combining the CDR3 with reference TRBV9 and TRBJ1-5 gives the whole variable domain DSGVTQTPKHLITATGQRVTLRCSPRSGDLSVYWYQQSLDQGLQFLIQYYNGEERAKGNILERFSAQQFPDLHSELNLSSLELGDSALYFCASSAEGFSNQPQHFGDGTRLSIL.

The chain employs TRBV14 and TRBJ2-1, with TRBD2 identical over 9 bases. J lost 9 bases, V lost 4 bases, and 13 bases had no gene match. Looked up from germline, CDR1 is SGHDN and CDR2 is FVKESK. The CDR3 totals 16 residues. The CDR3 reads CASSLLGIAGEGEQFF. CDR3 bases: TGTGCCAGCAGCCTCCTCGGGATAGCGGGAGAGGGTGAGCAGTTCTTC.

This clone appeared a single time. The J gene is TRBJ1-2, the V gene TRBV29-1; no clear D. This CDR3 region has 12 residues. Per germline, CDR1 SQVTM and CDR2 ANQGSEA. Trimming left V 1 base short and J 8 bases short, with 11 bases between. CDR3 DNA: TGCAGCGTTGAAGTTCTGATCGAGGGCTACACCTTC. This codes for CSVEVLIEGYTF.

The V and J genes are TRBV27 and TRBJ1-6; D gene unclear. The CDR3 loop spans 14 amino acids. V lost 6 bases and J 8 bases, leaving 14 bases between the germline ends. Looked up from germline, CDR1 is MNHEY and CDR2 is SMNVEV (reference sequence). The CDR3 reads CASRISGRDSPLHF. The CDR3 DNA reads TGTGCCAGCAGGATCTCGGGGAGAGATTCACCCCTCCACTTT.

This chain uses TRBV19 with TRBJ2-5; 7 bases line up with TRBD2. The CDR3 is 14 amino acids. Germline V gives CDR1 LNHDA, CDR2 SQIVND (reference sequence). Trimming removed 3 bases from V and 7 bases from J; junction bases left unmatched: 8. In nucleotides, the CDR3 is TGTGCCAGTAGTATGCAGGGAGGGAGGGCGACCCAGTACTTC. The encoded protein is CASSMQGGRATQYF.

This clone was found once. This CDR3 is CASKGRGTDTQYF. The CDR3 DNA reads as TGTGCCAGCAAGGGGCGGGGGACAGATACGCAGTATTTT. The chain employs TRBV7-8 and TRBJ2-3, with 7 bases fitting TRBD2. The CDR3 contains 13 residues. The V gene end was trimmed by 7 bases and the J gene end by 3 bases; junction bases not matched to a gene: 4. Germline loops: CDR1 SGHVS, CDR2 FQNEAQ.

The J gene is TRBJ2-7, the V gene TRBV7-2, with a possible D match to TRBD1 (8 bases). The V end lost 5 bases, the J end lost 1 base, and 15 bases lay between the germline ends. There are 15 residues in the CDR3. Germline assignment: CDR1 SGHTA and CDR2 FQGNSA. CDR3 sequence (DNA): TGTGCCAGCAGCAACGGACAGGGAGGGTCCTACGAGCAGTACTTC. Its protein is CASSNGQGGSYEQYF.

This chain uses TRBV9 with TRBJ2-6; D is perhaps TRBD1 (6 bases). The CDR3 runs to 19 residues. Between the trimmed V and J ends, which lost 0 bases and 0 bases, there was a span of 16 bases. Germline assignment: CDR1 SGDLS and CDR2 YYNGEE. For the CDR3, the DNA is TGTGCCAGCAGCGTAGATGGGGGCCTTAAGCGCTCTGGGGCCAACGTCCTGACTTTC. It is translated as CASSVDGGLKRSGANVLTF.

Here the CDR3 reads CASSPGRGNTEAFF. The CDR3 DNA follows: TGTGCCAGCTCACCAGGGCGGGGGAACACTGAAGCTTTCTTT. The chain combines TRBV18 with TRBJ1-1; D remains ambiguous. The ends were cut back, 2 bases at V and 1 base at J, with 8 bases in the middle. The germline V gene encodes CDR1 KGHSH and CDR2 LQKENI. This CDR3 spans 14 amino acids.